Listed below are T cell receptor beta chains from one sample, sequenced in a study of post-analysis software for immune sequencing data. From the PCR reads, TCRdb called clonotypes with MiXCR, one entry per CDR3 protein. Here the sample spans some 890,000 distinct CDR3 sequences, 53% being singletons. Sequenced input: blood. These receptors came from a girl aged 5-17 years with multiple sclerosis. Each CDR3 is given with its conserved first and last residue. The order of the fields is D gene, V gene, J gene, clone size, CDR3 DNA, CDR3 protein. A D gene is named only where the DNA matches it firmly. Some rows mark clone size as missing; the rest say once, few, many or name a class of expanded clone.

TRBD1,TRBV11-1,TRBJ1-6,few,TGTGCCAGCAGCTTACCCGGGACAGCTAATTCACCCCTCCACTTT,CASSLPGTANSPLHF
.,TRBV5-1,TRBJ2-1,.,TGCGCCAGCAGCTTAAGGGACCCCTACAATGAGCAGTTCTTC,CASSLRDPYNEQFF
.,TRBV9,TRBJ2-6,.,TGTGCCAGCAGCGTGGGGTCAGTAGCTGGGGCCAACGTCCTGACTTTC,CASSVGSVAGANVLTF
TRBD2,TRBV13,TRBJ2-1,few,TGTGCCAGCAGCCTCTCCGGGACTAGCGGGCCCAGCTCCTACAATGAGCAGTTCTTC,CASSLSGTSGPSSYNEQFF
.,TRBV10-3,TRBJ2-7,few,TGTGCCATCAGTGATGGATCCTCCTACGAGCAGTACTTC,CAISDGSSYEQYF
TRBD2,TRBV12-3/TRBV12-4,TRBJ2-7,few,TGTGCCAGCAGCCCAGATCCCGGGGGGTACGAGCAGTACTTC,CASSPDPGGYEQYF
.,TRBV5-5,TRBJ2-5,few,TGTGCCAGCAGCTACGCGATGATGAAATCGGAGACCCAGTACTTC,CASSYAMMKSETQYF
.,TRBV5-1,TRBJ2-2,.,TGCGCCAGCAGCGTAGGGGGGGAGCTGTTTTTT,CASSVGGELFF
.,TRBV12-3/TRBV12-4,TRBJ2-7,.,TGTGCCAGCAGTTTAGGGTTGGCACGGGATACCTACGAGCAGTACTTC,CASSLGLARDTYEQYF
.,TRBV6-5,TRBJ2-1,few,TGTGCCACGAGGGACCGTAAAAATGAGCAGTTCTTC,CATRDRKNEQFF
TRBD1,TRBV12-3/TRBV12-4,TRBJ2-2,once,TGTGCCAGCAGTGCACGACAGGGGAACGGGGAGCTGTTTTTT,CASSARQGNGELFF
TRBD2,TRBV13,TRBJ2-3,.,TGTGCCAGCAGCCGAGCGGGAGTAGATACGCAGTATTTT,CASSRAGVDTQYF
.,TRBV29-1,TRBJ1-5,few,TGCAGCGTTGGTTGGCAGGGAGATCAGCCCCAGCATTTT,CSVGWQGDQPQHF
.,TRBV12-3/TRBV12-4,TRBJ1-3,.,TGTGCCAGCAGACCCCAGGGATCTGGAAACACCATATATTTT,CASRPQGSGNTIYF
TRBD1,TRBV9,TRBJ2-7,.,TGTGCCAGCAGCGTGGATCCGGGACAGACTGGAGAGCAGTACTTC,CASSVDPGQTGEQYF
TRBD1,TRBV18,TRBJ2-3,.,TGTGCCAGCTCACAAGACAGGGCGCCCACAGATACGCAGTATTTT,CASSQDRAPTDTQYF
.,TRBV7-9,TRBJ1-2,.,TGTGCCAGCAGACCTTCGGACTGGACCAGCAGAATTAACTATGGCTACACCTTC,CASRPSDWTSRINYGYTF
.,TRBV2,TRBJ2-5,.,TGTGCCAGCCGAGTCCGCCAAGAGACCCAGTACTTC,CASRVRQETQYF
TRBD1,TRBV14,TRBJ1-2,.,TGTGCCAGCAGCCAACTCGGGACAGCTTATGGCCACACCTTC,CASSQLGTAYGHTF
.,TRBV6-1,TRBJ2-7,.,TGTGCCAGCAGTGGGACGGCGGCTGGCGAGCAGTACTTC,CASSGTAAGEQYF
.,TRBV29-1,TRBJ2-7,.,TGCAGCGTTGAACCTAATGCCTACGAGCAGTACTTC,CSVEPNAYEQYF
.,TRBV20-1,TRBJ1-1,.,TGCAGTGCTAGAGGGTCAGTGGGGAGCACTGAAGCTTTCTTT,CSARGSVGSTEAFF
.,TRBV6-5,TRBJ1-5,few,TGTGCCAGCAGTTACTCCCGGGCCCACAATCAGCCCCAGCATTTT,CASSYSRAHNQPQHF
TRBD2,TRBV20-1,TRBJ2-3,.,TGCAGTGCTATTGCTAGCGGGAGCTTTTCGGTAGATACGCAGTATTTT,CSAIASGSFSVDTQYF
TRBD1,TRBV10-2,TRBJ2-1,.,TGCGCCAGCAGTGGTCCGGACAGGGGGAGGGACAATGAGCAGTTCTTC,CASSGPDRGRDNEQFF
TRBD1,TRBV7-8,TRBJ1-2,few,TGTGCCAGCAGCCTACGTGTCGGACAGGGATATGGCTACACCTTC,CASSLRVGQGYGYTF
TRBD1,TRBV20-1,TRBJ2-7,once,TGCAGTGCTCGCCTGGGACAGGGTGCCTCCAGAGGCGAGCAGTACTTC,CSARLGQGASRGEQYF
TRBD2,TRBV4-2,TRBJ2-1,.,TGTGCCAGCAGCCAAGAAGCGGCTAGCGGGAGTGGTGAGCAGTTCTTC,CASSQEAASGSGEQFF
TRBD1,TRBV12-3/TRBV12-4,TRBJ2-5,.,TGTGCCAGCACCAGGACAGGGGATTGGGAGACCCAGTACTTC,CASTRTGDWETQYF
TRBD1,TRBV12-3/TRBV12-4,TRBJ1-1,.,TGTGCCAGCACGGACAGGGGGCTGAGTACTGAAGCTTTCTTT,CASTDRGLSTEAFF
.,TRBV3-1,TRBJ1-1,few,TGTGCCAGCAGCCAAGGGGGGCTCCGAACTGAAGCTTTCTTT,CASSQGGLRTEAFF
TRBD2,TRBV29-1,TRBJ2-1,few,TGCAGCGTTGAGGAACTAGCGGGAGGTGAGCAGTTCTTC,CSVEELAGGEQFF
TRBD2,TRBV7-2,TRBJ2-5,few,TGTGCCAGCAGCTTACTAACTAGCGGGATAGGGACCCAGTACTTC,CASSLLTSGIGTQYF
TRBD2,TRBV20-1,TRBJ2-3,.,TGCAGCGCAATTACGATAGCGGGGCAAATAACCACAGATACGCAGTATTTT,CSAITIAGQITTDTQYF
.,TRBV29-1,TRBJ2-7,few,TGCAGCGTTCTAGGGATTCACTACGAGCAGTACTTC,CSVLGIHYEQYF
TRBD1,TRBV12-3/TRBV12-4,TRBJ1-5,.,TGTGCCAGCAGTTTAGCGCCCAGGGGGTTTAGCAATCAGCCCCAGCATTTT,CASSLAPRGFSNQPQHF
.,TRBV4-1,TRBJ2-5,few,TGCGCCAGCAGCACAAGGGTGGACCCAAGGCAAGAGACCCAGTACTTC,CASSTRVDPRQETQYF
TRBD2,TRBV5-1,TRBJ2-5,few,TGCGCCAGCAGTTCCCTCCCAATTACCGGGACTAGCGGGAGAGGGGAGACCCAGTACTTC,CASSSLPITGTSGRGETQYF
.,TRBV10-3,TRBJ2-7,.,TGTGCCATCAGTCGTACCCGGGACACGCAATACGAGCAGTACTTC,CAISRTRDTQYEQYF
.,TRBV5-1,TRBJ2-1,.,TGCGCCAGCAGCCCCGGATCGGAGGACAGCTCCTACAATGAGCAGTTCTTC,CASSPGSEDSSYNEQFF
.,TRBV6-1,TRBJ2-7,few,TGTGCCAGCAGGCAGACAACCGAGCAGTACTTC,CASRQTTEQYF
.,TRBV12-5,TRBJ2-3,.,TGTGCTAGTGGTTTGGGACAGGGAGGTTCAACAGATACGCAGTATTTT,CASGLGQGGSTDTQYF
.,TRBV7-9,TRBJ1-3,once,TGTGCCAGCAGCACCGGGAGTTCCAGGGGAAACACCATATATTTT,CASSTGSSRGNTIYF
.,TRBV7-9,TRBJ2-7,few,TGTGCCAGCAGCTCGACAGTTTCCTACGAGCAGTACTTC,CASSSTVSYEQYF
TRBD1,TRBV20-1,TRBJ1-5,.,TGCAGTGCGACGAACAGGGGCGGGCAGCCCCAGCATTTT,CSATNRGGQPQHF
TRBD1,TRBV6-6,TRBJ2-7,many,TGTGCCAGCAGTGACAGGGGCTACGAGCAGTACTTC,CASSDRGYEQYF
.,TRBV5-1,TRBJ2-3,few,TGCGCCAGCAGTTTGGCCCTGCTAGCCGCAGATACGCAGTATTTT,CASSLALLAADTQYF
TRBD2,TRBV4-2,TRBJ2-7,few,TGTGCCAGCAGTTCCACAAGACTAGCAACTCTAGGGAACTACGAGCAGTACTTC,CASSSTRLATLGNYEQYF
.,TRBV29-1,TRBJ2-7,.,TGCAGCGTTGCACAGCGGAGCTACGAGCAGTACTTC,CSVAQRSYEQYF
.,TRBV4-1,TRBJ2-7,.,TGCGCCAGCAGCCAAGATCCATTCAAAACCTACGAGCAGTACTTC,CASSQDPFKTYEQYF
.,TRBV5-1,TRBJ1-1,.,TGCGCCAGCAGCTTGGTTCAGCCTGAGGTGGCTTTCTTT,CASSLVQPEVAFF